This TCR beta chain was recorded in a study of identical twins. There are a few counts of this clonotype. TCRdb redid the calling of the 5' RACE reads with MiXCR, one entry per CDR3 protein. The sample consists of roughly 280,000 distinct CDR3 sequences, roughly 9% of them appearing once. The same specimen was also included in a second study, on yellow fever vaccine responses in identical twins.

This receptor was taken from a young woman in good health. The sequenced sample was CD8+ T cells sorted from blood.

CDR3 loop: CASSFDNYGYTF. The CDR3 DNA follows: TGTGCCAGCAGCTTTGATAACTATGGCTACACCTTC. The chain couples TRBV7-9 to TRBJ1-2; D is unresolved. Germline V gene lookup returns CDR1 SEHNR and CDR2 FQNEAQ (reference sequence). The V and J ends lost 3 bases and 1 base respectively, with 3 bases between them. CDR3 length: 12 amino acids.